The rows below give T cell receptor beta chains drawn from one sample of a study of PD-L1 blockade in urothelial cancer. The table came from immunoSEQ multiplex PCR; TCRdb's copy has only in-frame clones and leaves some out. The top ten clones hold around 4% of a sample with approximately 110,000 clones, approximately 90% of them seen once. This sample comprised PBMCs, obtained around atezolizumab (anti-PD-L1) treatment. Every receptor here comes from a man between 60 and 70 years old with urothelial cancer. CDR3s include the opening cysteine and the closing phenylalanine or tryptophan. Fields, in order: D gene, J gene, clone size, V gene, CDR3 length, CDR3 DNA, CDR3 protein. The D gene is left open where the match is weak. Not all rows give a size; the values are once, few, many and, for expanded clones, a class.

d_gene: TRBD2; j_gene: TRBJ2-5; abundance: .; v_gene: TRBV2; len: 15; CDR3nt: TGTGCCAGCAGAGCGGGGGGTCTGTACCAAGAGACCCAGTACTTC; CDR3aa: CASRAGGLYQETQYF
d_gene: .; j_gene: TRBJ2-3; abundance: .; v_gene: TRBV4-3; len: 16; CDR3nt: TGCGCCAGCAGCCAAGAAAGTTGGGCAGGCACAGATACGCAGTATTTT; CDR3aa: CASSQESWAGTDTQYF
d_gene: .; j_gene: TRBJ1-2; abundance: once; v_gene: TRBV7-2; len: 12; CDR3nt: TGTGCCAGCAGCCCAGGAAATTATGGCTACACCTTC; CDR3aa: CASSPGNYGYTF
d_gene: .; j_gene: TRBJ1-5; abundance: .; v_gene: TRBV6-5; len: 13; CDR3nt: TGTGCCGCTCAACGGGATAGCAATCAGCCCCAGCATTTT; CDR3aa: CAAQRDSNQPQHF
d_gene: TRBD1; j_gene: TRBJ2-7; abundance: once; v_gene: TRBV7-3; len: 17; CDR3nt: TGTGCCAGCAGCCAGTCCTCCGTTAAGGGACAGGGGCACGAGCAGTACTTC; CDR3aa: CASSQSSVKGQGHEQYF
d_gene: .; j_gene: TRBJ2-4; abundance: .; v_gene: TRBV4-3; len: 16; CDR3nt: TGCGCCAGCAGCCCAGGGGTCGGCGGCCCTTCGGACATTCAGTACTTC; CDR3aa: CASSPGVGGPSDIQYF
d_gene: .; j_gene: TRBJ2-2; abundance: .; v_gene: TRBV5-4; len: 14; CDR3nt: TGTGCCAGCAGCCCAGGGAAGAATACCGGGGAGCTGTTTTTT; CDR3aa: CASSPGKNTGELFF
d_gene: .; j_gene: TRBJ2-3; abundance: .; v_gene: TRBV5-6; len: 15; CDR3nt: TGTGCCAGCAGCTTCACTGGAGGGGTCACAGATACGCAGTATTTT; CDR3aa: CASSFTGGVTDTQYF
d_gene: TRBD2; j_gene: TRBJ2-5; abundance: .; v_gene: TRBV2; len: 15; CDR3nt: TGTGCCAGCAGTGTTCTGGGAGGGCCCGGAGAGACCCAGTACTTC; CDR3aa: CASSVLGGPGETQYF
d_gene: .; j_gene: TRBJ2-7; abundance: .; v_gene: TRBV2; len: 15; CDR3nt: TGTGCCAGCAGTGAATTGGGGCTAGCAGGGGAAGAGCAGTACTTC; CDR3aa: CASSELGLAGEEQYF
d_gene: TRBD1; j_gene: TRBJ1-5; abundance: .; v_gene: TRBV7-4; len: 17; CDR3nt: TGTGCCAGCAGCTTAGTGTCGGCCAGGGGGCTTTCGCAGCCCCAGCATTTT; CDR3aa: CASSLVSARGLSQPQHF
d_gene: TRBD2; j_gene: TRBJ2-3; abundance: once; v_gene: TRBV28; len: 18; CDR3nt: TGTGCCAGCAGTTACCGGACTAGCGGGAGGGTTATAACAGATACGCAGTATTTT; CDR3aa: CASSYRTSGRVITDTQYF
d_gene: .; j_gene: TRBJ2-5; abundance: .; v_gene: TRBV29-1; len: 12; CDR3nt: TGCAGCGTTCGGGGGGCCGGGGAGACCCAGTACTTC; CDR3aa: CSVRGAGETQYF
d_gene: TRBD1; j_gene: TRBJ2-7; abundance: .; v_gene: TRBV29-1; len: 12; CDR3nt: TGCAGCGTTAGGACAGGATTATACGAGCAGTACTTC; CDR3aa: CSVRTGLYEQYF
d_gene: .; j_gene: TRBJ1-5; abundance: .; v_gene: TRBV5-8; len: 15; CDR3nt: TGTGCCAGCAGCTTGGTAGCAGGGTCTCATCAGCCCCAGCATTTT; CDR3aa: CASSLVAGSHQPQHF
d_gene: TRBD2; j_gene: TRBJ2-7; abundance: .; v_gene: TRBV4-3; len: 15; CDR3nt: TGCGCCAGCAGCAGAGGACTAGCGGGGATCTACGAGCAGTACTTC; CDR3aa: CASSRGLAGIYEQYF
d_gene: .; j_gene: TRBJ2-7; abundance: .; v_gene: TRBV30; len: 12; CDR3nt: TGTGCCTGGAGTGTATCCCAATACGAGCAGTACTTC; CDR3aa: CAWSVSQYEQYF
d_gene: .; j_gene: TRBJ2-3; abundance: .; v_gene: TRBV6-1; len: 17; CDR3nt: TGTGCCAGCAGTGAAGGAAGCACTGCCCGGGGCACAGATACGCAGTATTTT; CDR3aa: CASSEGSTARGTDTQYF
d_gene: TRBD2; j_gene: TRBJ2-7; abundance: .; v_gene: TRBV4-1; len: 21; CDR3nt: TGCGCCAGCAGCCCCCCCCGAGGGCTGACTAGCGGGGGGCTGAGCTCCTACGAGCAGTACTTC; CDR3aa: CASSPPRGLTSGGLSSYEQYF
d_gene: TRBD1; j_gene: TRBJ1-3; abundance: .; v_gene: TRBV6-5; len: 15; CDR3nt: TGTGCCAGCAGTAATGGACAGGTCTCTGGAAACACCATATATTTT; CDR3aa: CASSNGQVSGNTIYF
d_gene: TRBD1; j_gene: TRBJ2-7; abundance: .; v_gene: TRBV10-1; len: 15; CDR3nt: TGCGCCAGCAGTGAGTCGGGGACAGGGGTTAACGAGCAGTACTTC; CDR3aa: CASSESGTGVNEQYF
d_gene: TRBD1; j_gene: TRBJ1-5; abundance: .; v_gene: TRBV19; len: 17; CDR3nt: TGTGCCAGTAGCGGACAGGCCCCCGCTGGCCCCAATCAGCCCCAGCATTTT; CDR3aa: CASSGQAPAGPNQPQHF
d_gene: TRBD2; j_gene: TRBJ2-1; abundance: .; v_gene: TRBV7-9; len: 18; CDR3nt: TGTGCCAGCAGCTCAGGACTAGCGGGGCTGGTCAGGATCGATGAGCAGTTCTTC; CDR3aa: CASSSGLAGLVRIDEQFF
d_gene: TRBD1; j_gene: TRBJ1-2; abundance: .; v_gene: TRBV18; len: 15; CDR3nt: TGTGCCAGCTCACCTGCGGGGACAGGGGAGGATGGCTACACCTTC; CDR3aa: CASSPAGTGEDGYTF
d_gene: .; j_gene: TRBJ1-2; abundance: .; v_gene: TRBV4-3; len: 16; CDR3nt: TGCGCCAGCAGCCAAGAACTTATCCTCATTAACTATGGCTACACCTTC; CDR3aa: CASSQELILINYGYTF
d_gene: TRBD1; j_gene: TRBJ1-1; abundance: once; v_gene: TRBV4-1; len: 15; CDR3nt: TGCGCCAGCAGCTTTCAAACAGGGGCGAACACTGAAGCTTTCTTT; CDR3aa: CASSFQTGANTEAFF
d_gene: .; j_gene: TRBJ1-4; abundance: .; v_gene: TRBV28; len: 13; CDR3nt: TGTGCCACTCCTGGCGGCCGGGGTGAAAAACTGTTTTTT; CDR3aa: CATPGGRGEKLFF
d_gene: .; j_gene: TRBJ2-7; abundance: once; v_gene: TRBV5-1; len: 12; CDR3nt: TGCGCCAGCAGCTTGGGAGGATACGAGCAGTACTTC; CDR3aa: CASSLGGYEQYF
d_gene: TRBD1; j_gene: TRBJ1-2; abundance: .; v_gene: TRBV27; len: 13; CDR3nt: TGTGCCAGCAGTACACAGGGGTCCTATGGCTACACCTTC; CDR3aa: CASSTQGSYGYTF
d_gene: .; j_gene: TRBJ2-3; abundance: .; v_gene: TRBV30; len: 15; CDR3nt: TGTGCCTGGAGTCTCGACGGGTTTAGCACAGATACGCAGTATTTT; CDR3aa: CAWSLDGFSTDTQYF
d_gene: TRBD2; j_gene: TRBJ2-3; abundance: .; v_gene: TRBV25-1; len: 15; CDR3nt: TGTGCCAGCCGTCGAGCGGGGAGTAGCACAGATACGCAGTATTTT; CDR3aa: CASRRAGSSTDTQYF
d_gene: TRBD1; j_gene: TRBJ1-1; abundance: .; v_gene: TRBV5-1; len: 14; CDR3nt: TGCGCCAGCAGCCTGGACAGGGTGAACACTGAAGCTTTCTTT; CDR3aa: CASSLDRVNTEAFF
d_gene: .; j_gene: TRBJ2-1; abundance: .; v_gene: TRBV6-4; len: 17; CDR3nt: TGTGCCAGCAGTGAGGCTTCGCGGGACAGCAGGTATAATGAGCAGTTCTTC; CDR3aa: CASSEASRDSRYNEQFF
d_gene: TRBD1; j_gene: TRBJ2-1; abundance: .; v_gene: TRBV30; len: 13; CDR3nt: TGTGCCTGGAGTGGGGACAGCCACAATGAGCAGTTCTTC; CDR3aa: CAWSGDSHNEQFF
d_gene: .; j_gene: TRBJ1-6; abundance: .; v_gene: TRBV6-1; len: 13; CDR3nt: TGTGCCAGTAACCGGGACAATAATTCACCCCTCCACTTT; CDR3aa: CASNRDNNSPLHF
d_gene: .; j_gene: TRBJ1-2; abundance: .; v_gene: TRBV28; len: 17; CDR3nt: TGTGCCAGCAGTCCAGGATTTTGGGGGACACTCGGCTATGGCTACACCTTC; CDR3aa: CASSPGFWGTLGYGYTF
d_gene: .; j_gene: TRBJ1-6; abundance: few; v_gene: TRBV10-3; len: 13; CDR3nt: TGTGCCATCAGACTCCAGGTTAATTCACCCCTCCACTTT; CDR3aa: CAIRLQVNSPLHF
d_gene: .; j_gene: TRBJ2-7; abundance: .; v_gene: TRBV10-1; len: 14; CDR3nt: TGCGCCAGCAGTGAGTCCAGGGGACCTTACGAGCAGTACTTC; CDR3aa: CASSESRGPYEQYF
d_gene: TRBD1; j_gene: TRBJ2-2; abundance: .; v_gene: TRBV18; len: 17; CDR3nt: TGTGCCAGCTCACCTTATGACAGGGGGTCGAACACCGGGGAGCTGTTTTTT; CDR3aa: CASSPYDRGSNTGELFF
d_gene: .; j_gene: TRBJ2-7; abundance: .; v_gene: TRBV14; len: 17; CDR3nt: TGTGCCAGCAGCCAAGGGGTCCTTAGAGGAGGGAAACTCGAGCAGTACTTC; CDR3aa: CASSQGVLRGGKLEQYF
d_gene: TRBD2; j_gene: TRBJ2-3; abundance: .; v_gene: TRBV4-3; len: 15; CDR3nt: TGCGCCAGCAGCCAGGGACTAGCGGGAGTGGATACGCAGTATTTT; CDR3aa: CASSQGLAGVDTQYF
d_gene: TRBD1; j_gene: TRBJ2-5; abundance: .; v_gene: TRBV6-1; len: 14; CDR3nt: TGTGCCAGCAGTGTGACAGGGAGTTTAGAGACCCAGTACTTC; CDR3aa: CASSVTGSLETQYF
d_gene: .; j_gene: TRBJ2-3; abundance: .; v_gene: TRBV2; len: 17; CDR3nt: TGTGCCAGCAGCGAATTGGGCACAGGGGACTTCACAGATACGCAGTATTTT; CDR3aa: CASSELGTGDFTDTQYF
d_gene: TRBD2; j_gene: TRBJ2-1; abundance: .; v_gene: TRBV19; len: 19; CDR3nt: TGTGCCAGTAGTACCGCTTCATCGGGACTAGCGGGGCGACGAAATGAGCAGTTCTTC; CDR3aa: CASSTASSGLAGRRNEQFF
d_gene: .; j_gene: TRBJ1-2; abundance: .; v_gene: TRBV7-4; len: 13; CDR3nt: TGTGCCAGCAGCTTTACAGGCCCCTATGGCTACACCTTC; CDR3aa: CASSFTGPYGYTF
d_gene: TRBD1; j_gene: TRBJ2-5; abundance: .; v_gene: TRBV19; len: 16; CDR3nt: TGTGCCAGTAGTAAAAGACAGGGGGCCGTTGGAGAGACCCAGTACTTC; CDR3aa: CASSKRQGAVGETQYF
d_gene: TRBD1; j_gene: TRBJ2-5; abundance: .; v_gene: TRBV19; len: 15; CDR3nt: TGTGCCAGTAGCGAGGACAGGGCGGGACGTGAGACCCAGTACTTC; CDR3aa: CASSEDRAGRETQYF
d_gene: TRBD1; j_gene: TRBJ1-4; abundance: .; v_gene: TRBV28; len: 15; CDR3nt: TGTGCCAGCAGTGCCACCCAGGGGGCCTATGAAAAACTGTTTTTT; CDR3aa: CASSATQGAYEKLFF
d_gene: TRBD1; j_gene: TRBJ2-2; abundance: .; v_gene: TRBV2; len: 13; CDR3nt: TGTGCCAGCAGAGCAGGGGGTCCCGGGGAGCTGTTTTTT; CDR3aa: CASRAGGPGELFF
d_gene: TRBD2; j_gene: TRBJ2-1; abundance: .; v_gene: TRBV5-4; len: 15; CDR3nt: TGTGCCAGCAGCTTGGTCGCGGGAGGCACCAATGAGCAGTTCTTC; CDR3aa: CASSLVAGGTNEQFF
d_gene: TRBD1; j_gene: TRBJ1-5; abundance: .; v_gene: TRBV19; len: 16; CDR3nt: TGTGCCAGTAGGATACAACAGGGGCCTACCAATCAGCCCCAGCATTTT; CDR3aa: CASRIQQGPTNQPQHF
d_gene: TRBD2; j_gene: TRBJ2-1; abundance: few; v_gene: TRBV7-2; len: 14; CDR3nt: TGTGCCAGCAGCTCGACTAGCGGGGGGGCCGGGCAGTTCTTC; CDR3aa: CASSSTSGGAGQFF
d_gene: .; j_gene: TRBJ1-1; abundance: .; v_gene: TRBV7-3; len: 12; CDR3nt: TGTGCCAGCAGCGTAGGGGGAACTGAAGCTTTCTTT; CDR3aa: CASSVGGTEAFF
d_gene: .; j_gene: TRBJ1-5; abundance: few; v_gene: TRBV30; len: 16; CDR3nt: TGTGCCTGGAGTGTCGGGGACTGGAATAGCAATCAGCCCCAGCATTTT; CDR3aa: CAWSVGDWNSNQPQHF
d_gene: .; j_gene: TRBJ2-7; abundance: .; v_gene: TRBV9; len: 16; CDR3nt: TGTGCCAGCAGCGTAGATCCCCAGGGTAGCTCCTACGAGCAGTACTTC; CDR3aa: CASSVDPQGSSYEQYF
d_gene: TRBD1; j_gene: TRBJ1-4; abundance: .; v_gene: TRBV10-1; len: 15; CDR3nt: TGCGCCAGCAGTGCCTCACAGGGGGTACGCGAAAAACTGTTTTTT; CDR3aa: CASSASQGVREKLFF
d_gene: TRBD2; j_gene: TRBJ2-1; abundance: once; v_gene: TRBV11-2; len: 18; CDR3nt: TGTGCCAGCAGCACGCGGACTAGCGGGGGGCGAAGGTACAATGAGCAGTTCTTC; CDR3aa: CASSTRTSGGRRYNEQFF
d_gene: TRBD2; j_gene: TRBJ2-1; abundance: .; v_gene: TRBV10-1; len: 13; CDR3nt: TGCGCCAGCAGTAGCGGGAGGCGGAATGAGCAGTTCTTC; CDR3aa: CASSSGRRNEQFF
d_gene: .; j_gene: TRBJ1-4; abundance: .; v_gene: TRBV9; len: 17; CDR3nt: TGTGCCAGCAGCGTAGCTACGGGGAGGAAGTCAGGTGAAAAACTGTTTTTT; CDR3aa: CASSVATGRKSGEKLFF